Listed below are T cell receptor beta chains from one sample, sequenced in a study of high-grade serous ovarian cancer treatment subgroups. TCRdb's table, derived via immunoSEQ multiplex PCR, lists solely in-frame clones and lacks some. Of about 10,000 clones in the sample, around 83% were seen once. Sequenced material: tumor tissue. The receptors here all came from a human donor with high-grade serous ovarian cancer. The CDR3 runs from the conserved cysteine through the conserved F or W. The D gene is left open where the match is weak. The size field is filled for only some rows; it gives once, few, many or a size class.

abundance,v_gene,d_gene,j_gene,len,CDR3aa,CDR3nt
.,TRBV6-5,.,TRBJ1-1,13,CASSPYPTPFGFF,TGTGCCAGCAGTCCCTATCCGACGCCCTTTGGTTTCTTT
.,TRBV9,.,TRBJ2-3,14,CASSVDGSTDTQYF,TGTGCCAGCAGCGTAGATGGGAGCACAGATACGCAGTATTTT
.,TRBV29-1,TRBD2,TRBJ2-1,16,CSVETAISGRIDEQFF,TGCAGCGTTGAAACTGCTATTAGCGGGAGGATCGATGAGCAGTTCTTC
.,TRBV7-9,TRBD2,TRBJ2-3,16,CASSFLTSGRADTQYF,TGTGCCAGCAGCTTCCTGACTAGCGGGAGGGCAGATACGCAGTATTTT
.,TRBV2,.,TRBJ2-1,10,CASTTREQFF,TGTGCCAGCACTACTCGTGAGCAGTTCTTC
.,TRBV18,.,TRBJ1-1,18,CASSRLGAIPQMNTEAFF,TGTGCCAGCTCCCGGTTGGGGGCGATACCTCAAATGAACACTGAAGCTTTCTTT
.,TRBV4-1,.,TRBJ2-1,18,CASSQDSRRPGEGNEQFF,TGCGCCAGCAGCCAAGATTCACGGCGCCCAGGGGAGGGCAATGAGCAGTTCTTC
few,TRBV5-5,.,TRBJ1-1,13,CASSHGVDTEAFF,TGTGCCAGCAGCCACGGAGTTGACACTGAAGCTTTCTTT
.,TRBV4-1,.,TRBJ2-7,11,CASSRGYEQYF,TGCGCCAGCAGTCGGGGCTACGAGCAGTACTTC
.,TRBV27,.,TRBJ2-1,14,CASSFGIPHNEQFF,TGTGCCAGCAGTTTTGGGATACCCCACAATGAGCAGTTCTTC
.,TRBV30,.,TRBJ1-5,15,CAWSVRRQGLQPQHF,TGTGCCTGGAGTGTACGCCGGCAGGGGTTACAGCCCCAGCATTTT
.,TRBV11-1,.,TRBJ2-1,15,CASSRGTGLYNEQFF,TGTGCCAGCAGCCGCGGAACCGGGCTGTACAATGAGCAGTTCTTC
.,TRBV5-6,TRBD1,TRBJ2-7,15,CASSARPGGWYEQYF,TGTGCCAGCAGCGCCCGGCCAGGGGGCTGGTACGAGCAGTACTTC
.,TRBV19,.,TRBJ1-1,12,CASSRLTGEAFF,TGTGCCAGTTCTCGGCTAACAGGAGAAGCTTTCTTT
.,TRBV2,.,TRBJ2-1,17,CASSAPRGGQDNNEQFF,TGTGCCAGCAGTGCGCCAAGGGGGGGACAGGACAACAATGAGCAGTTCTTC
.,TRBV11-1,.,TRBJ1-1,16,CASSPHPQGRGTEAFF,TGTGCCAGCAGCCCTCACCCACAGGGCCGGGGGACTGAAGCTTTCTTT
.,TRBV7-3,.,TRBJ2-3,19,CASSFGGSGKKDRTDTQYF,TGTGCCAGCAGCTTTGGGGGCAGCGGGAAGAAAGATCGCACAGATACGCAGTATTTT
.,TRBV11-2,.,TRBJ1-1,16,CASSLYGGWTAVEAFF,TGTGCCAGCAGCTTATACGGGGGGTGGACAGCCGTTGAAGCTTTCTTT
.,TRBV5-8,TRBD2,TRBJ2-5,17,CASSPGLAGGVQETQYF,TGTGCCAGCAGTCCGGGACTAGCGGGAGGGGTACAAGAGACCCAGTACTTC
.,TRBV27,.,TRBJ2-1,14,CASSLPGTTNEQFF,TGTGCCAGCAGTTTGCCCGGGACAACAAATGAGCAGTTCTTC
.,TRBV5-6,.,TRBJ2-7,11,CASSWMGEQYF,TGTGCCAGCAGCTGGATGGGGGAGCAGTACTTC
.,TRBV12-5,.,TRBJ1-3,13,CASGLRQGNTIYF,TGTGCTAGTGGTTTGCGACAGGGAAACACCATATATTTT
.,TRBV28,.,TRBJ1-2,16,CASSFQGSRFNYGYTF,TGTGCCAGCAGTTTTCAGGGTAGCAGGTTCAACTATGGCTACACCTTC
.,TRBV7-2,.,TRBJ1-1,19,CASSPPKGLGPRGDTEAFF,TGTGCCAGCAGCCCCCCAAAGGGCCTTGGGCCAAGGGGGGACACTGAAGCTTTCTTT
.,TRBV5-4,.,TRBJ2-7,14,CASSWEGGSYEQYF,TGTGCCAGCAGCTGGGAGGGGGGTTCCTACGAGCAGTACTTC
.,TRBV6-6,TRBD2,TRBJ2-4,12,CASKAGENIQYF,TGTGCCAGCAAGGCGGGGGAAAACATTCAGTACTTC
.,TRBV4-1,.,TRBJ1-2,15,CASSQEGTGAYGYTF,TGCGCCAGCAGCCAAGAAGGAACAGGAGCGTATGGCTACACCTTC
.,TRBV18,TRBD1,TRBJ1-5,15,CASSVASGGRQPQHF,TGTGCCAGCTCAGTTGCTTCAGGGGGACGTCAGCCCCAGCATTTT
.,TRBV14,.,TRBJ2-3,13,CASSPPRVGTQYF,TGTGCCAGCAGCCCCCCCCGGGTGGGTACGCAGTATTTT
.,TRBV28,.,TRBJ1-5,15,CASSFRYRDHQPQHF,TGTGCCAGCAGTTTTCGCTACAGAGATCATCAGCCCCAGCATTTT
.,TRBV30,.,TRBJ1-3,16,CAWSVYIRAALHTIYF,TGTGCCTGGAGTGTATACATTCGGGCAGCTCTTCACACCATATATTTT
.,TRBV19,.,TRBJ1-1,14,CASSIGTGRTEAFF,TGTGCCAGTAGTATTGGGACCGGAAGAACTGAAGCTTTCTTT
.,TRBV6-4,.,TRBJ1-2,15,CASSDGHKHNYGYTF,TGTGCCAGCAGTGATGGGCACAAACATAACTATGGCTACACCTTC
few,TRBV2,.,TRBJ2-4,14,CASMSGLAKNIQYF,TGTGCCAGCATGAGCGGGCTAGCCAAAAACATTCAGTACTTC
.,TRBV11-3,.,TRBJ2-7,13,CASSLGSSYEQYF,TGTGCCAGCAGCTTGGGGAGCTCCTACGAGCAGTACTTC
.,TRBV15,.,TRBJ2-7,13,CATSGDIDYEQYF,TGTGCCACCAGCGGAGACATAGACTACGAGCAGTACTTC